This T cell receptor (beta chain) emerged from a study of T cell changes during pregnancy in multiple sclerosis. Some clones are missing from TCRdb's copy, which holds only in-frame ones; the method was immunoSEQ multiplex PCR. The data show about 120,000 clones, around nine tenths seen once. Per germline, CDR1 ENHRY and CDR2 SYGVKD. The junction had 2 bases not matched to a gene; V was cut back by 4 bases and J by 6 bases. The CDR3 has 14 residues. The sequencing here drew on peripheral blood, taken in the third trimester of pregnancy. This receptor was identified in a female donor with multiple sclerosis, enrolled in a pregnancy study. This rearrangement joins TRBV10-3 to TRBJ1-5, with 11 nucleotides matching TRBD1. CDR3 sequence reads: CAISGTGGSQPQHF. The CDR3 DNA reads as TGTGCCATCAGTGGGACAGGGGGCAGTCAGCCCCAGCATTTT.